A selection of T cell receptor beta chains follows, all from one sample in a study of regulatory T cells in long-lasting Graves disease. MiXCR, run by TCRdb on the multiplex PCR reads, gives a single entry per CDR3 protein. This sample has 420,000 or so distinct CDR3 sequences; about 15% occur once, and the top ten carry roughly 23%. These records were also assigned to another study, of T cells in Graves' hyperthyroidism and ophthalmopathy.

This specimen consisted of peripheral blood mononuclear cells (PBMCs), obtained at new diagnosis, from a patient treated with antithyroid drugs. Every receptor here comes from a woman under 30 with Graves disease. The CDR3 runs from the conserved cysteine through the conserved F or W. Fields, in order: CDR3 DNA, CDR3 protein, V gene, clone size, D gene, J gene. A D gene is named only where the DNA matches it firmly. Size tells how often a clone was seen (once, few, many) or the class of an expanded clone, and some rows leave it out.

TGTGCCAGCAGTTTATCCCGGACTGCAGATACGCAGTATTTT,CASSLSRTADTQYF,TRBV28,few,.,TRBJ2-3
TGTGCCAGCAGTTCACAGGGGGAGGCTGAGCAGTTCTTC,CASSSQGEAEQFF,TRBV6-2/TRBV6-3,.,TRBD1,TRBJ2-1
TGTGCCAGCAGTCACCCAGGAGGATCCTACGAGCAGTACTTC,CASSHPGGSYEQYF,TRBV27,.,.,TRBJ2-7
TGTGCCAGCAGTATTACAGGGGTCGGGGATACGCAGTATTTT,CASSITGVGDTQYF,TRBV12-3/TRBV12-4,many,TRBD1,TRBJ2-3
TGCGCCAGCAGTGAGCCTGGCCCCTACGAGCAGTACTTC,CASSEPGPYEQYF,TRBV10-2,.,.,TRBJ2-7
TGTGCCAGCAGTCAAAGGGGACTTCCCACCGGGGAGCTGTTTTTT,CASSQRGLPTGELFF,TRBV12-3/TRBV12-4,many,.,TRBJ2-2
TGTGCCCCGGGGGATTACGAGCAGTACTTC,CAPGDYEQYF,TRBV24-1,.,.,TRBJ2-7
TGTGCCAGCAGATCCGGGACTAGCGGGACCGGGGAGCTGTTTTTT,CASRSGTSGTGELFF,TRBV5-4,.,TRBD2,TRBJ2-2
TGTGCCAGCAGCCCTGGGAAGGGTCTAGCGGGAACGGTGGGCAATGAGCAGTTCTTC,CASSPGKGLAGTVGNEQFF,TRBV7-9,many,TRBD2,TRBJ2-1
TGTGCCAGCAGCCAAGATATACGGACCGGGACTAGCGGGAGGGGTGAGCAGTTCTTC,CASSQDIRTGTSGRGEQFF,TRBV14,many,TRBD2,TRBJ2-1
TGTGCCTGGAGACATACTGCCGGACGGCTCTACGAGCAGTACTTC,CAWRHTAGRLYEQYF,TRBV30,many,.,TRBJ2-7
TGTGCCACTACCGGGACAGGGATCTCCGGGGAGCTGTTTTTT,CATTGTGISGELFF,TRBV6-1,few,TRBD1,TRBJ2-2
TGCGCCAGCAGCCGATCCTCAGGGGCTGGTGGCAAAAACATTCAGTACTTC,CASSRSSGAGGKNIQYF,TRBV5-1,few,.,TRBJ2-4